This T cell receptor (beta chain) was profiled in a study of cytomegalovirus exposure and HLA in healthy donors. The PCR used 60 Vbeta and 13 Jbeta primers. Measured with immunoSEQ multiplex PCR; TCRdb has only the in-frame clones, and not every one. The data contain about 55,000 clones, 75% to 85% of them singletons. Source material: PBMCs. The TCR was taken from a female donor in good health and CMV-seronegative.

The CDR3 is CASSPWGVNTEAFF. As DNA, the CDR3 is TGTGCCAGCAGCCCCTGGGGGGTGAACACTGAAGCTTTCTTT. This chain links TRBV9 with TRBJ1-1; TRBD1 is a possible D gene (5 bases). The CDR3 loop spans 14 amino acids. From germline, CDR1 is SGDLS and CDR2 YYNGEE. With 4 bases removed from V and 0 bases from J, the gap between germline ends came to 10 bases.